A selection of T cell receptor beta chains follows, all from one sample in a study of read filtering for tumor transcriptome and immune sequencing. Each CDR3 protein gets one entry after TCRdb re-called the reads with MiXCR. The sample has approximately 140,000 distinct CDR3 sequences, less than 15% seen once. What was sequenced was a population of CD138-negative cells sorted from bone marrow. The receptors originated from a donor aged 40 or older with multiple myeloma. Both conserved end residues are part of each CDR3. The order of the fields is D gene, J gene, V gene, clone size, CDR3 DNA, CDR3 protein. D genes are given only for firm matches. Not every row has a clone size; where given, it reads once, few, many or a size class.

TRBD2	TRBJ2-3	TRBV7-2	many	TGTGCCAGCAGCTTAATGCGGGAGCCAGATACGCAGTATTTT	CASSLMREPDTQYF
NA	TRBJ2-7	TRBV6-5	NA	TGTGCCGGCAGCAGAACTAGAGTTTCTGTCGAGCAGTACTTC	CAGSRTRVSVEQYF
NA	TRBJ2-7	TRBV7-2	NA	TGTGCCAGCAGCTACTCCGGGACTTCCTACGAGCAGTACTTC	CASSYSGTSYEQYF
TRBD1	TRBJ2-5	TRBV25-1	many	TGTGCCAGCAGTGATTGGGACAGGCGCTCGGAGACCCAGTACTTC	CASSDWDRRSETQYF
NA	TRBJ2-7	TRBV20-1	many	TGCAGTGCCGGGATTAGTGCCACCAACTACGAGCAGTACTTC	CSAGISATNYEQYF
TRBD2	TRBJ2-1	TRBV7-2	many	TGTGCCAGCAGCTCCAGCGGGATTTCCTACAATGAGCAGTTCTTC	CASSSSGISYNEQFF
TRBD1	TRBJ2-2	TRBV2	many	TGTGCCAGCAGTCAAAGACAGGGTGATACCGGGGAGCTGTTTTTT	CASSQRQGDTGELFF
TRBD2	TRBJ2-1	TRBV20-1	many	TGCAGTGCCGAGCAGTCTAGCGGGAACGATGAGCAGTTCTTC	CSAEQSSGNDEQFF
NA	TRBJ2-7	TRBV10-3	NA	TGTGCCATCAGTGAGTCTGAGGTTAGGACCTACGAGCAGTACTTC	CAISESEVRTYEQYF
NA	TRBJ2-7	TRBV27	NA	TGTGCCAGCAGTCAGCCGACAGGAAGCTCCTACGAGCAGTACTTC	CASSQPTGSSYEQYF
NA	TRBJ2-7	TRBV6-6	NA	TGTGCCAGCAGCAGAGGGGGGGACACCTACGAGCAGTACTTC	CASSRGGDTYEQYF
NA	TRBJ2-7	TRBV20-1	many	TGCAGTGCTCAGCGTAGACAGGAATCCTACGAGCAGTACTTC	CSAQRRQESYEQYF
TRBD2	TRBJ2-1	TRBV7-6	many	TGTGCCAGCAGCCCTATAAGAGGGAGGGCCAATAATGAGCAGTTCTTC	CASSPIRGRANNEQFF
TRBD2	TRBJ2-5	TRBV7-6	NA	TGTGCCAGCAGCTTACAATTGGCGGGAGGGCCACAGACCCAGTACTTC	CASSLQLAGGPQTQYF
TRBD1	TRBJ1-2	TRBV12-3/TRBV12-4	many	TGTGCCAGCAGAACGGGACAGGGCTTCTCTGGCTACACCTTC	CASRTGQGFSGYTF
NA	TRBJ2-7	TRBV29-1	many	TGCAGCGTTGATGTCAGGGCAGGGTACGAGCAGTACTTC	CSVDVRAGYEQYF
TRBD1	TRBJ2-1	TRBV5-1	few	TGCGCCAGCAGCTTGTCAAGGACAGGGGGCAATGAGCAGTTCTTC	CASSLSRTGGNEQFF